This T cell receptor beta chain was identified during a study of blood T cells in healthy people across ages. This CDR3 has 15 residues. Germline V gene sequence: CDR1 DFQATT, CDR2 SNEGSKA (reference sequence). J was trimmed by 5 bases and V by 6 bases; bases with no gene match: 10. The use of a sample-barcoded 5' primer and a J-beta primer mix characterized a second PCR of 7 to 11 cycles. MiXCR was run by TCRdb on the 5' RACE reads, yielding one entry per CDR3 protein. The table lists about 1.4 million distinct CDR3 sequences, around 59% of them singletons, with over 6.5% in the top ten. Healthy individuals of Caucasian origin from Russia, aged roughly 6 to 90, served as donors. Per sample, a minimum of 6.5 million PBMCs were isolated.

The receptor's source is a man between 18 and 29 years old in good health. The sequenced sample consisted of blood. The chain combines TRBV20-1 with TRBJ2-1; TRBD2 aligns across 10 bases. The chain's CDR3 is CSATITSGTHNEQFF. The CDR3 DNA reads TGCAGTGCCACTATTACTAGCGGGACCCACAATGAGCAGTTCTTC.